The clone carrying this T cell receptor beta chain has more than one count but fewer than ten. The CDR3 is made up of 13 amino acids. V shed 5 bases and J 5 bases; nucleotides not matched to a gene: 4. Measured with immunoSEQ multiplex PCR; TCRdb has only the in-frame clones, and not every one. The data show approximately 94,000 clones, around 87% seen once. The data were obtained in a study of control samples from healthy donors and cancer patients. This receptor was identified in a woman in her 50s in good health. The rearrangement uses TRBV12-3 or TRBV12-4 and TRBJ1-2; 8 bases line up with TRBD1. Sequencing was performed on blood. The DNA of the CDR3 is TGTGCCAGCAGTCTAGGACAGGGTTATGGCTACACCTTC. Translating it yields CASSLGQGYGYTF.